The clone carrying this T cell receptor (beta chain) was seen just once. Sequencing was performed with immunoSEQ multiplex PCR; in TCRdb, only in-frame clones are kept and a portion is missing. This sample has 65,000 to 80,000 clones, with almost 85% found just once. This entry is derived from a study of blood T cell repertoires in COVID-19. Study information: Sources were T cells, B-cell-depleted T cells, or PBMCs; the material itself was cDNA or gDNA.

V was cut by 3 bases and J by 5 bases, with 10 bases left in between. CDR3 length: 13 amino acids. V usage is TRBV12-3 or TRBV12-4 and J usage is TRBJ1-2; a possible D gene is TRBD1 (6 bases). The sequenced sample consisted of peripheral blood. The sequence came from a man between 45 and 60 years old with acute or convalescent COVID-19. CDR3 nucleotide sequence: TGTGCCAGCAGTTTCCCCCAGGGGTATGGCTACACCTTC. Translation: CASSFPQGYGYTF.